The 9 T cell receptor beta chains reported below all come from one sample, sequenced in a study of graft-versus-host responses after intestinal transplantation. Both intraepithelial and lamina propria lymphocytes were released by processing graft tissue. Produced via immunoSEQ multiplex PCR; TCRdb's table is partial and in-frame only. This table has 25,000 to 30,000 clones, over 60% appearing once. The sample here was ileum tissue, taken 98 days after intestinal transplantation. These receptors were taken from a human patient who received an intestinal transplant, so some T cells may come from the graft donor.

The CDR3 region is CASRRTGRGSYGYTF. CDR3 nucleotides: TGTGCCAGCAGGCGTACGGGACGGGGGTCCTATGGCTACACCTTC. This chain connects TRBV28 to TRBJ1-2; a possible D gene is TRBD1 (5 bases). The germline V gene encodes CDR1 MDHEN and CDR2 SYDVKM. This CDR3 is built from 15 residues. Trimming stripped 6 bases from V and 4 bases from J, with 18 bases between.

This clone was seen a few times. The V gene is TRBV5-1, the J gene TRBJ2-7, with D uncertain. The ends were cut back, 2 bases at V and 3 bases at J, with 15 bases in the middle. The CDR3 runs 15 residues. Germline V gene data show CDR1 as SGHRS and CDR2 as YFSETQ. This chain's CDR3 is CASSFRSPPSYEQYF. The CDR3 region has the DNA TGCGCCAGCAGCTTTCGGAGTCCTCCTAGCTACGAGCAGTACTTC.

This clone was observed a single time. The chain links TRBV21-1 to TRBJ1-1. TRBV21-1 corresponds to a pseudogene. The CDR3 covers 13 residues. The CDR3 DNA follows: TGTGCCAGCAGCATCTTTGTATACACTGAAGCTTTCTTT. This translates into CASSIFVYTEAFF.

The rearrangement joins TRBV30 to TRBJ2-7; D ambiguous. The CDR3 has 11 residues. Germline-derived CDR1 and CDR2 are GTSNPN and SVGIG (reference sequence). Between the trimmed V and J ends, which lost 8 bases and 8 bases, there was a span of 16 bases. CDR3 protein: CASSGSLQQYF. The DNA of the CDR3 is TGTGCCAGTTCTGGCTCATTGCAGCAGTACTTC.

The chain uses TRBV19 and TRBJ1-5; D remains ambiguous. Germline V gene lookup returns CDR1 LNHDA and CDR2 SQIVND (reference sequence). The CDR3 has 18 residues. The ends were cut back, 11 bases at V and 4 bases at J, with 30 bases in the middle. The CDR3 coding sequence is TGTGCCCGCGGAGGGTCTTTAGGACCGATCATACAAAATCAGCCCCAGCATTTT. This codes for CARGGSLGPIIQNQPQHF.

V gene TRBV4-1 combines with J gene TRBJ1-3; D gene ambiguous. CDR3 length: 16 amino acids. CDR1 MGHRA and CDR2 YSYEKL come from the germline V gene. V lost 1 base and J 4 bases, leaving 14 bases between the germline ends. The CDR3 bases are TGCGCCAGCAGCCAAGTCAGTTTGACACTCGGAAACACCATATATTTT. This translates into CASSQVSLTLGNTIYF.

V gene TRBV30 combines with J gene TRBJ2-2, with D uncertain. In germline, CDR1 is GTSNPN, CDR2 SVGIG (reference sequence). The V end lost 1 base, the J end lost 4 bases, and 4 bases lay between the germline ends. The CDR3 is 12 residues long. The CDR3 sequence: CAWSGGTGELFF. The CDR3 DNA sequence: TGTGCCTGGAGTGGGGGCACCGGGGAGCTGTTTTTT.

This clone was detected once. Here the CDR3 reads CALNPRTVTNYGYTF. The DNA of the CDR3 is TGTGCCCTCAACCCTAGGACGGTTACTAACTATGGCTACACCTTC. The V and J genes are TRBV30 and TRBJ1-2, with no clear D. The CDR3 spans 15 residues. Per the germline V gene, CDR1 is GTSNPN and CDR2 is SVGIG (reference sequence). V dropped 8 bases and J dropped 0 bases, with 19 bases sitting between them. Based on the CDR3 plus reference TRBV30 and TRBJ1-2, the full variable domain is SQTIHQWPATLVQPVGSPLSLECTVEGTSNPNLYWYRQAAGRGLQLLFYSVGIGQISSEVPQNLSASRPQDRQFILSSKKLLLSDSGFYLCALNPRTVTNYGYTFGSGTRLTVV.

The rearrangement links TRBV6-5 to TRBJ2-5; no reliable D call. Germline CDR1 reads MNHEY; CDR2 reads SVGAGI. This CDR3 has 13 amino acids. Trimming took 6 bases from V and 4 from J, leaving 12 bases between them. The CDR3 here is CASSPWAGETQYF. CDR3 coding DNA: TGTGCCAGCAGCCCCTGGGCAGGAGAGACCCAGTACTTC.